A single sample is the source of the 18 T cell receptor beta chains below, sequenced in a study of STAT5B mutations in CD4+ large granular lymphocyte leukemia (dated by TCRdb to the early 2020s). The method was the immunoSEQ multiplex PCR assay. TCRdb took this table from immuneACCESS and kept in-frame rearrangements with V and J called. Such tables lack part of the clones; where checked against another copy, unresolved V genes explain under half of the gap, and the rest is unexplained. This sample is represented by some 40,000 clones; about 81% of them were singletons. The top ten hold about 0.34% of the sample. Sequencing was done on a sample of CD4+ T cells from blood buffy coats. The source of these receptors is a human donor in good health.

This clone has a handful of counts. This chain connects TRBV28 to TRBJ1-2, with no clear D. This CDR3 is 11 amino acids long. Germline assignment: CDR1 MDHEN and CDR2 SYDVKM. Between the trimmed V and J ends, which lost 5 bases and 8 bases, there was a span of 9 bases. The CDR3 protein is CASSGLEGYTF. As DNA, the CDR3 is TGTGCCAGCAGTGGCCTGGAAGGCTACACCTTC.

The table lists this clone with a count of one. The rearrangement uses TRBV28 and TRBJ1-1; D uncertain. This CDR3 has 13 amino acids. Germline V lookup: CDR1 MDHEN, CDR2 SYDVKM. V was trimmed by 6 bases and J by 3 bases, leaving 11 bases between them. The CDR3 spells CASREGTYTEAFF. The CDR3 nucleotides are TGTGCCAGCAGGGAGGGCACTTACACTGAAGCTTTCTTT.

This sequence joins TRBV7-3 and TRBJ2-3, with unresolved D. This CDR3 is built from 15 residues. Germline CDR1 is SGHTA and CDR2 is FQGTGA. V lost 5 bases, J lost 1 base, and 13 bases lay in between. CDR3 amino acids: CASSPSSPGTDTQYF. The CDR3 region has the DNA TGTGCCAGCAGCCCCTCCTCCCCAGGCACAGATACGCAGTATTTT.

V usage is TRBV5-4 and J usage is TRBJ2-3, with no clear D. From germline, CDR1 is SGHNT and CDR2 YYREEE (reference sequence). The ends were cut back, 0 bases at V and 5 bases at J, with 7 bases in the middle. The CDR3 loop spans 13 amino acids. The CDR3 DNA follows: TGTGCCAGCAGCTTGGTCCCCAGAGATACGCAGTATTTT. This codes for CASSLVPRDTQYF.

DNA for the CDR3: TGTGCCAGCAGCCCGACCCCAGATTCTGGGGCCAACGTCCTGACTTTC. Translated: CASSPTPDSGANVLTF. The V and J genes are TRBV7-6 and TRBJ2-6; no clear D. From germline, CDR1 is SGHVS and CDR2 FNYEAQ. Trimming stripped 5 bases from V and 1 base from J, with 12 bases between. This CDR3 comprises 16 residues.

The J gene is TRBJ2-5, the V gene TRBV30; TRBD1 agrees at 9 bases. V shed 3 bases, J shed 5 bases, and the junction held 7 bases outside the gene matches. The CDR3 extends over 14 amino acids. Germline lookup yields CDR1 GTSNPN and CDR2 SVGIG (reference sequence). The CDR3 spells CAWRPQGARETQYF. Written as DNA, the CDR3 is TGTGCCTGGAGACCACAGGGGGCTAGGGAGACCCAGTACTTC.

The V and J genes are TRBV5-4 and TRBJ1-2; 8 bases align to TRBD1. Germline CDR1 and CDR2: SGHNT and YYREEE (reference sequence). The CDR3 extends over 13 amino acids. The ends lost 4 bases at V and 8 bases at J; junction bases unmatched: 7. CDR3 protein: CASSPQGAKGYTF. CDR3 nucleotide sequence: TGTGCCAGCAGCCCGCAGGGGGCGAAAGGCTACACCTTC.

The table lists this clone with a few counts. The rearrangement joins TRBV10-3 to TRBJ1-2; tentatively, D is TRBD1 (5 bases). V lost 11 bases, J lost 3 bases, and 13 bases lay in between. The CDR3 has 12 residues. Germline V CDR1 and CDR2: ENHRY, SYGVKD. Here the CDR3 DNA reads TGTGCCGCCCGGGGCACCTACTATGGCTACACCTTC. Its protein is CAARGTYYGYTF.

The CDR3 spells CASSYSLRDNEQFF. The CDR3 DNA reads as TGTGCCAGCAGTTACTCTCTCAGGGACAATGAGCAGTTCTTC. The chain couples TRBV6-5 to TRBJ2-1, with D perhaps TRBD1 (5 bases). Trimming stripped 0 bases from V and 5 bases from J, with 8 bases between. Looked up from germline, CDR1 is MNHEY and CDR2 is SVGAGI. The CDR3 sequence is 14 residues long.

V usage is TRBV2 and J usage is TRBJ1-5; tentatively, D is TRBD1 (5 bases). Germline V gene lookup returns CDR1 SNHLY and CDR2 FYNNEI. This CDR3 region has 14 residues. V dropped 6 bases and J dropped 7 bases, with 16 bases sitting between them. This chain's CDR3 is CASRVQGVGQPQHF. The DNA of the CDR3 is TGTGCCAGCAGGGTTCAGGGTGTTGGACAGCCCCAGCATTTT.

The J gene is TRBJ2-3, the V gene TRBV7-2, with 10 nucleotides matching TRBD2. The J segment lost 4 bases and the V segment lost 0 bases, leaving 4 bases of the junction unmatched. Per germline, CDR1 SGHTA and CDR2 FQGNSA. The CDR3 extends over 16 amino acids. DNA for the CDR3: TGTGCCAGCAGCTTAGCGCTAGCGGGGGTACCAGATACGCAGTATTTT. It codes for CASSLALAGVPDTQYF.

This clone came up a few times. The genes are TRBV4-3 and TRBJ1-6; tentatively, D is TRBD1 (6 bases). The CDR3 covers 15 residues. Germline V lookup: CDR1 LGHNA, CDR2 YSLEER. Trimming removed 4 bases at V and 6 bases at J, with 13 bases between. The CDR3 loop reads CASSPGGSSNSPLHF. The CDR3 DNA reads TGCGCCAGCAGCCCCGGGGGCAGTAGTAATTCACCCCTCCACTTT.

This clone has more than one count but fewer than ten. V and J are TRBV28 and TRBJ1-1; weak D call: TRBD1 (6 bases). From germline, CDR1 is MDHEN and CDR2 SYDVKM. This CDR3 spans 12 amino acids. Trimming cost V 8 bases and J 11 bases, with 18 bases left between them. DNA for the CDR3: TGTGCCAGCCTTAAGGGGGGCAGGAGTGCTTTCTTT. It specifies CASLKGGRSAFF.

This chain connects TRBV15 to TRBJ2-3; 12 bases align to TRBD2. The germline V gene has CDR1 LNHNV and CDR2 YYDKDF (reference sequence). The V segment lost 3 bases and the J segment 3 bases; nucleotides outside the gene matches: 10. This CDR3 region has 18 residues. The CDR3 nucleotides read TGTGCCACCAGCAGTGTACTCCGACTAGCGGGAGCGACAGATACGCAGTATTTT. Translated, it gives CATSSVLRLAGATDTQYF.

The chain carries TRBV28 and TRBJ1-2; D is uncertain. V shed 2 bases and J shed 6 bases, with 13 bases lying between them. Germline V lookup: CDR1 MDHEN, CDR2 SYDVKM. This CDR3 has 14 amino acids. The CDR3 DNA is TGTGCCAGCAGTTTAGGGTTTGGGAAACATGGCTACACCTTC. It codes for CASSLGFGKHGYTF.

The chain uses TRBV5-4 and TRBJ1-1, with 10 positions matching TRBD1. V lost 4 bases to trimming and J lost 5 bases; unmatched junction nucleotides: 8. The length of the CDR3 is 15 residues. The germline gives CDR1 SGHNT, CDR2 YYREEE (reference sequence). The DNA of the CDR3 is TGTGCCAGCAGCCGTGACAGGGGGCGAGGGACTGAAGCTTTCTTT. It yields the protein CASSRDRGRGTEAFF.

This chain connects TRBV4-3 to TRBJ1-2; the D gene is possibly TRBD1 (5 bases). CDR1 is LGHNA, CDR2 YSLEER, per germline. V was cut by 4 bases and J by 8 bases, with 17 bases left in between. The CDR3 has 14 amino acids. The CDR3 DNA is TGCGCCAGCAGCCGCGGTGCACAGGTGTCAGGCTACACCTTC. Residues: CASSRGAQVSGYTF.

This sequence joins TRBV10-2 and TRBJ1-6, with 9 nucleotides matching TRBD1. There are 16 residues in the CDR3. Germline V gene lookup returns CDR1 WSHSY and CDR2 SAAADI. Trimming at V came to 6 bases and at J to 3 bases, leaving 6 bases not matched to a gene. The CDR3 sequence: CASRSQGAFYNSPLHF. CDR3 sequence (DNA): TGCGCCAGCAGGTCACAGGGGGCCTTCTATAATTCACCCCTCCACTTT.